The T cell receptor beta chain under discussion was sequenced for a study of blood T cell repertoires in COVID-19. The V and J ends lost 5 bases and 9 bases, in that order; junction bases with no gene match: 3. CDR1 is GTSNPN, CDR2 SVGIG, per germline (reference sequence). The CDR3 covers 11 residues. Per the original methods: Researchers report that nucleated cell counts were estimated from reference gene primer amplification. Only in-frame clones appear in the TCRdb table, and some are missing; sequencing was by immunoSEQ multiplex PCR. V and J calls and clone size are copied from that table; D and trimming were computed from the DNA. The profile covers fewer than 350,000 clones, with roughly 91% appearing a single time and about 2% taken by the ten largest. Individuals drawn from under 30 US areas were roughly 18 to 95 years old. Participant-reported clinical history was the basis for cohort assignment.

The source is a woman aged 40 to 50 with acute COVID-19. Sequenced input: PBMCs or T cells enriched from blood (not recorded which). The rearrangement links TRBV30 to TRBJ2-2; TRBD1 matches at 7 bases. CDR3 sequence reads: CAWGGQRELFF. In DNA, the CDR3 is TGTGCCTGGGGGGGACAGCGGGAGCTGTTTTTT. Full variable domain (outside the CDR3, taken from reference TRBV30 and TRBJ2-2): SQTIHQWPATLVQPVGSPLSLECTVEGTSNPNLYWYRQAAGRGLQLLFYSVGIGQISSEVPQNLSASRPQDRQFILSSKKLLLSDSGFYLCAWGGQRELFFGEGSRLTVL.